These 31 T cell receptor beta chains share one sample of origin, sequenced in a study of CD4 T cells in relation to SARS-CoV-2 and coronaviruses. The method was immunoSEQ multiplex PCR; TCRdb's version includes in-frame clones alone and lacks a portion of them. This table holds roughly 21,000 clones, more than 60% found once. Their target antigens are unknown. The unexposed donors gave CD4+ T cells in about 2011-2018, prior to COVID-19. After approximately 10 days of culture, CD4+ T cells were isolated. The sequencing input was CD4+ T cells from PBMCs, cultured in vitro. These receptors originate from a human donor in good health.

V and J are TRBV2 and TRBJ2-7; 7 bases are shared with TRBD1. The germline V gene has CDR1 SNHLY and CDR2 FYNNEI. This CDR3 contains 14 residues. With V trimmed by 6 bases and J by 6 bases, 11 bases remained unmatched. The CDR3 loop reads CASRGETGIGEQYF. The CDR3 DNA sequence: TGTGCCAGCAGGGGGGAGACAGGGATCGGCGAGCAGTACTTC.

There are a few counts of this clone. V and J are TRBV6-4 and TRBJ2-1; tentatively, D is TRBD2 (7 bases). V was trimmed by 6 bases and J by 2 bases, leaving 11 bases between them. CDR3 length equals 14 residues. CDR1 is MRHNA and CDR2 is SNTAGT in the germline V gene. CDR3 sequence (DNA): TGTGCCAGCAGCGCCGGGGGGCCCTACAATGAGCAGTTCTTC. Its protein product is CASSAGGPYNEQFF.

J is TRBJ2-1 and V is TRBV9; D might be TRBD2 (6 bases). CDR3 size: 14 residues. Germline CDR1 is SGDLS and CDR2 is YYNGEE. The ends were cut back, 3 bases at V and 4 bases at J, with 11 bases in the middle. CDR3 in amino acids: CASSDGTRYNEQFF. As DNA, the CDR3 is TGTGCCAGCAGCGACGGGACTCGGTACAATGAGCAGTTCTTC.

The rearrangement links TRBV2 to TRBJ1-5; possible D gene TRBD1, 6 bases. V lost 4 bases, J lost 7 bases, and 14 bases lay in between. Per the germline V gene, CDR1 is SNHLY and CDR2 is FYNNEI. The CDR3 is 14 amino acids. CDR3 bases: TGTGCCAGCAGTGCTGAGGGGGGGGGCCAGCCCCAGCATTTT. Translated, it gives CASSAEGGGQPQHF.

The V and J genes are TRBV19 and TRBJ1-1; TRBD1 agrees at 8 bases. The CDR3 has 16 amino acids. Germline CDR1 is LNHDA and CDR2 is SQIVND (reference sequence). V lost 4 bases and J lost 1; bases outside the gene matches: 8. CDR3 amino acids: CASSTAPDRANTEAFF. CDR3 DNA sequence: TGTGCCAGTAGTACCGCACCGGACAGGGCGAACACTGAAGCTTTCTTT.

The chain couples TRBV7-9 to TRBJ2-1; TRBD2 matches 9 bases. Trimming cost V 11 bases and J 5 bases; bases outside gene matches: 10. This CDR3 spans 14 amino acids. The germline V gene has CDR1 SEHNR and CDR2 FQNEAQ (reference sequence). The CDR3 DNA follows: TGTGCCGGCCAGACTAGCGGTTCAAACAATGAGCAGTTCTTC. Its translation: CAGQTSGSNNEQFF.

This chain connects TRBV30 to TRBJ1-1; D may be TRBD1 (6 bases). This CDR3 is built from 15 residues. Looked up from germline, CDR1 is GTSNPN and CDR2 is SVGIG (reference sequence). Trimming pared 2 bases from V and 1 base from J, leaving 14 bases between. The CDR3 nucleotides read TGTGCCTGGAGTCCAGGGACATCGGGGAACACTGAAGCTTTCTTT. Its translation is CAWSPGTSGNTEAFF.

The chain's CDR3 is CASSFTTSGSSDTQYF. CDR3 nucleotide sequence: TGCGCCAGCAGCTTCACCACTAGCGGGAGTTCAGATACGCAGTATTTT. The V and J genes are TRBV5-1 and TRBJ2-3, with 11 positions matching TRBD2. The CDR3 has 16 residues. Trimming at V came to 2 bases and at J to 4 bases, leaving 6 bases not matched to a gene. CDR1 and CDR2 from the germline V gene are SGHRS and YFSETQ.

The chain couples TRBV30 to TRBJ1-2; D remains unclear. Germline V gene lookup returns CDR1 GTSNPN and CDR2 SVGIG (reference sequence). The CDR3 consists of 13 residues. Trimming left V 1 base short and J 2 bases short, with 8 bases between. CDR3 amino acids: CAWSGQRNYGYTF. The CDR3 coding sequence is TGTGCCTGGAGTGGGCAGAGAAACTATGGCTACACCTTC.

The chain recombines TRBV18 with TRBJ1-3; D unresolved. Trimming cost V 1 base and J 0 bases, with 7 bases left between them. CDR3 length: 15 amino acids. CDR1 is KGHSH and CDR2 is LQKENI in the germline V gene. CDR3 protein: CASSPLAGSGNTIYF. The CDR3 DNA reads TGTGCCAGCTCACCACTGGCAGGCTCTGGAAACACCATATATTTT.

CDR3 sequence reads: CASSSGQNYGYTF. The CDR3 DNA reads TGCGCCAGCAGCTCCGGACAGAACTATGGCTACACCTTC. The rearrangement links TRBV5-1 to TRBJ1-2; D is perhaps TRBD1 (6 bases). V lost 3 bases and J lost 2, with 8 bases in between. The germline V gene has CDR1 SGHRS and CDR2 YFSETQ. The CDR3 has 13 residues.

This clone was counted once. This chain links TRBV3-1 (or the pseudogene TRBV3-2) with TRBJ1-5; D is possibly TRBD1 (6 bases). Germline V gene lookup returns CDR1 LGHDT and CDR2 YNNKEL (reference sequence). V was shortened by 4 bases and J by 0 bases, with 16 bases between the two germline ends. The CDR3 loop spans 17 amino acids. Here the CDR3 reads CASSLGRGANSNQPQHF. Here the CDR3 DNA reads TGTGCCAGCAGCCTAGGACGGGGGGCCAATAGCAATCAGCCCCAGCATTTT.

CDR3 nucleotides: TGTGCCAGCAGCCTTAGCGGGAGTTTTACCGGGGAGCTGTTTTTT. It is translated as CASSLSGSFTGELFF. The rearrangement uses TRBV4-2 and TRBJ2-2; the match to TRBD2 covers 9 bases. Germline CDR1 LGHNA, CDR2 YNFKEQ. CDR3 length: 15 amino acids. V dropped 4 bases and J dropped 5; count of bases not matched to a gene: 5.

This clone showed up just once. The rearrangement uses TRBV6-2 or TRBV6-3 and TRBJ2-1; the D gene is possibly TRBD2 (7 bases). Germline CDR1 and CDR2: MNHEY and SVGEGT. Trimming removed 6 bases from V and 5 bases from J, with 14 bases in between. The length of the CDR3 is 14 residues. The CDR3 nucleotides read TGTGCCAGCAGCAAAGGGGGGGTCAACAATGAGCAGTTCTTC. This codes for CASSKGGVNNEQFF.

The CDR3 coding sequence is TGTGCCAGCAGCCAGGGACTAGCGGTCTACAATGAGCAGTTCTTC. This codes for CASSQGLAVYNEQFF. The rearrangement uses TRBV11-3 and TRBJ2-1, with 11 nucleotides matching TRBD2. CDR3 length equals 15 residues. Germline V CDR1 and CDR2: SGHNT, YENEEA. Trimming at V came to 5 bases and at J to 3 bases, leaving 3 bases not matched to a gene.

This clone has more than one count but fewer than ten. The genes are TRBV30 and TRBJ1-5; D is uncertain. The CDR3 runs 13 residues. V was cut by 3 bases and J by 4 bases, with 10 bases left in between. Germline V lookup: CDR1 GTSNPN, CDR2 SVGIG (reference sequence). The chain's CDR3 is CAWSQATNQPQHF. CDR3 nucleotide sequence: TGTGCCTGGAGCCAGGCTACTAATCAGCCCCAGCATTTT.

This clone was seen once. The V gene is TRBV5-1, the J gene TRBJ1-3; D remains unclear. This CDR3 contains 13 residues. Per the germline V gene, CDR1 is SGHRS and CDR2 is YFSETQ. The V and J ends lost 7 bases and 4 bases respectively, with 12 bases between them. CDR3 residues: CASGDYSGNTIYF. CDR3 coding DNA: TGCGCCAGCGGGGATTACTCCGGAAACACCATATATTTT.

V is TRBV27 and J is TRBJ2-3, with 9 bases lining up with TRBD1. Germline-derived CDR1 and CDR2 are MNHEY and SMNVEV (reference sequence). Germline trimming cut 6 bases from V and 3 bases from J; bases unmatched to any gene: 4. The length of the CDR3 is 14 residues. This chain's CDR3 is CASSHRGPTDTQYF. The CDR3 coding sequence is TGTGCCAGCAGCCACAGGGGGCCGACAGATACGCAGTATTTT.

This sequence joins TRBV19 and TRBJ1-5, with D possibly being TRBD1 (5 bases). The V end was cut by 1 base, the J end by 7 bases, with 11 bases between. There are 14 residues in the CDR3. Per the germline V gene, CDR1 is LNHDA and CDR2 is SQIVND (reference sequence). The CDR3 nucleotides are TGTGCCAGTAGTATAGGGGAGGGGAGACAGCCCCAGCATTTT. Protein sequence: CASSIGEGRQPQHF.

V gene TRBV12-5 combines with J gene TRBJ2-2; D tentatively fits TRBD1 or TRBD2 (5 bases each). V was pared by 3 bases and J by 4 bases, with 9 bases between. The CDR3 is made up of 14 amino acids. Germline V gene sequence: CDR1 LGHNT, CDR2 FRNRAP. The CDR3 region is CASGLFGTTGELFF. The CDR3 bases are TGTGCTAGTGGTTTATTCGGGACCACCGGGGAGCTGTTTTTT. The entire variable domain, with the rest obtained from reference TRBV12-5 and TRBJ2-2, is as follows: DARVTQTPRHKVTEMGQEVTMRCQPILGHNTVFWYRQTMMQGLELLAYFRNRAPLDDSGMPKDRFSAEMPDATLATLKIQPSEPRDSAVYFCASGLFGTTGELFFGEGSRLTVL.

The CDR3 protein is CASSPTWGQGDDMGSRNGYTF. CDR3 bases: TGCGCCAGCAGCCCGACATGGGGACAGGGGGATGATATGGGCTCGAGGAATGGCTACACCTTC. The V gene is TRBV4-1, the J gene TRBJ1-2; 11 bases map to TRBD1. This CDR3 has 21 residues. V lost 4 bases to trimming and J lost 6 bases; unmatched junction nucleotides: 25. Germline V CDR1 and CDR2: MGHRA, YSYEKL.

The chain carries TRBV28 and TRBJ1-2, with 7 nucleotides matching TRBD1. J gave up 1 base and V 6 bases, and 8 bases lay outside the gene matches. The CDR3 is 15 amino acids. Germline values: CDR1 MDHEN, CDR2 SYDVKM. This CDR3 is CASSPRTGYNYGYTF. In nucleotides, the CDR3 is TGTGCCAGCAGCCCAAGGACAGGTTATAACTATGGCTACACCTTC.

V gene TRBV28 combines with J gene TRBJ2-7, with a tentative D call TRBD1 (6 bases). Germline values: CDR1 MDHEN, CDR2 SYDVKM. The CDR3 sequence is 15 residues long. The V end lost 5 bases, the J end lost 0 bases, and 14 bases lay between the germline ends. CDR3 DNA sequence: TGTGCCAGCAGTCGAACAGGGCTAGGCTCCTACGAGCAGTACTTC. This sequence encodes CASSRTGLGSYEQYF.

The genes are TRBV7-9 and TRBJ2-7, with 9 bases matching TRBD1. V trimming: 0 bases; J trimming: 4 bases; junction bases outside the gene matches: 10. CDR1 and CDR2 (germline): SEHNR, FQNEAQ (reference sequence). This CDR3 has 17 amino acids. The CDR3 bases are TGTGCCAGCAGCTTAGCACCACCGGGACAGGGCCAATACGAGCAGTACTTC. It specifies CASSLAPPGQGQYEQYF.

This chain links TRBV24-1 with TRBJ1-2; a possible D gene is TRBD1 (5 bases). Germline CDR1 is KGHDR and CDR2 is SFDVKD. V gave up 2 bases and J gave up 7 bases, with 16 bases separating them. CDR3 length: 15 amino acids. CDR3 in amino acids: CATSDWGRGKGGYTF. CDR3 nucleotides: TGTGCCACCAGTGATTGGGGACGGGGAAAAGGTGGCTACACCTTC.

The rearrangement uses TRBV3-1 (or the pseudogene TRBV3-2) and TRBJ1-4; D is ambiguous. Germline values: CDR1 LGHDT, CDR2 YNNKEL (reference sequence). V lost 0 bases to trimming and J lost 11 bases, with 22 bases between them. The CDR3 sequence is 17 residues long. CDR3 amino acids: CASSQDQIRAGEEKLFF. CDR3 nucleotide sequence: TGTGCCAGCAGCCAAGATCAGATTAGGGCCGGGGAGGAGAAACTGTTTTTT.

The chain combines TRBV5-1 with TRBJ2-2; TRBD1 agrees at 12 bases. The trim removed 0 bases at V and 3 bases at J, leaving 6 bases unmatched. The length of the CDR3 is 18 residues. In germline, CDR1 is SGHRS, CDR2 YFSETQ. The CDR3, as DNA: TGCGCCAGCAGCTTGGTGGGACAGGGGGCGCCCGACACCGGGGAGCTGTTTTTT. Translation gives CASSLVGQGAPDTGELFF.

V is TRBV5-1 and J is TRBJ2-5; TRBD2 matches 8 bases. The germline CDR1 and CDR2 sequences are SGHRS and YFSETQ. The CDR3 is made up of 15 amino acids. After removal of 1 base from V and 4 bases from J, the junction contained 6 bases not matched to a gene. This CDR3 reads CASSLTGLEGETQYF. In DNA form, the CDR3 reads TGCGCCAGCAGCTTGACGGGACTAGAGGGAGAGACCCAGTACTTC.

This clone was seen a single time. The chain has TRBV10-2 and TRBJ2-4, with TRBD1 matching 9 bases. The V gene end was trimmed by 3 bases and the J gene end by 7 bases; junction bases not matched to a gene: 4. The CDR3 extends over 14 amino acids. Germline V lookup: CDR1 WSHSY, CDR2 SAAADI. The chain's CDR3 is CASSDRQGVNIQYF. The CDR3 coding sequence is TGCGCCAGCAGTGACCGACAGGGGGTCAACATTCAGTACTTC.

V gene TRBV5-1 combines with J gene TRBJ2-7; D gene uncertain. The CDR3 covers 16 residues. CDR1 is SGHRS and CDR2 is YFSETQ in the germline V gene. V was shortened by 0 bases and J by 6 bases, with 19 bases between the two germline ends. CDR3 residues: CASSLGSVKGQGEQYF. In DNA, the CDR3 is TGCGCCAGCAGCTTGGGGTCGGTGAAAGGTCAAGGCGAGCAGTACTTC.

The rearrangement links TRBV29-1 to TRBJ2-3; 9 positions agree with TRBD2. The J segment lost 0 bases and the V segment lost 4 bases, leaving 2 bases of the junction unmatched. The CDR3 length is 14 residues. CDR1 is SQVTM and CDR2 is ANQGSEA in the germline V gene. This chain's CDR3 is CSVALAGSTDTQYF. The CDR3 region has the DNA TGCAGCGTTGCCCTAGCGGGAAGCACAGATACGCAGTATTTT.